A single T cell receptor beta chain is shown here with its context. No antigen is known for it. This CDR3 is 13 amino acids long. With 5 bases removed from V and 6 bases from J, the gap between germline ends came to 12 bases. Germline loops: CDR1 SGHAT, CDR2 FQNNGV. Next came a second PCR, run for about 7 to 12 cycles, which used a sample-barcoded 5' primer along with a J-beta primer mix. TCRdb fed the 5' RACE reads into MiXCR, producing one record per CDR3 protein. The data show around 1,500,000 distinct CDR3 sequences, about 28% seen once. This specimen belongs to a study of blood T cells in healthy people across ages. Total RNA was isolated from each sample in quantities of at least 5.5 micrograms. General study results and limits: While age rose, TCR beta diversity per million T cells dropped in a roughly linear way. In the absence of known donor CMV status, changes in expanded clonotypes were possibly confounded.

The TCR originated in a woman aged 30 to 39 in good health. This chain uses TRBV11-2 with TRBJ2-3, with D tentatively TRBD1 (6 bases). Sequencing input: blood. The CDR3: CASSNRVGDTQYF. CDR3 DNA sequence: TGTGCCAGCAGCAACAGGGTAGGGGATACGCAGTATTTT.